The next 8 T cell receptor beta chains were all read from a single sample in a study of graft-versus-host responses after intestinal transplantation. TCRdb's copy holds only in-frame clones and misses some; the assay was immunoSEQ multiplex PCR. The table has 150,000 or so clones, about 93% seen once. These receptors lack a known antigen. Sequenced material: unstimulated CD4+ T cells sorted from spleen or lymph node cells, taken before intestinal transplant. The receptors were sampled from a human donor who received an intestinal transplant.

The chain is built from TRBV5-1 and TRBJ2-3; D remains unclear. Germline V gives CDR1 SGHRS, CDR2 YFSETQ. V dropped 0 bases and J dropped 3 bases, with 8 bases sitting between them. This CDR3 region has 14 residues. CDR3 amino acids: CASSLDSTTDTQYF. The CDR3 nucleotides are TGCGCCAGCAGCTTGGACTCTACGACAGATACGCAGTATTTT.

V usage is TRBV6-5 and J usage is TRBJ1-1; D is uncertain. In germline, CDR1 is MNHEY, CDR2 SVGAGI. The CDR3 has 13 residues. The V gene lost 5 bases and the J gene lost 2 bases, with 9 bases spanning the gap. CDR3 in DNA: TGTGCCAGCAGTGCCATGGGAAACACTGAAGCTTTCTTT. Its protein product is CASSAMGNTEAFF.

The chain has TRBV28 and TRBJ2-5, with 8 bases matching TRBD2. The CDR3 covers 13 residues. The V gene end was trimmed by 7 bases and the J gene end by 3 bases; junction bases not matched to a gene: 4. Per the germline V gene, CDR1 is MDHEN and CDR2 is SYDVKM. The CDR3 loop reads CASTPGGEETQYF. CDR3 bases: TGTGCCAGCACCCCGGGGGGGGAAGAGACCCAGTACTTC.

The V call is TRBV6-6, the J call TRBJ2-7; D is ambiguous. Germline values: CDR1 MNHNY, CDR2 SVGAGI (reference sequence). The CDR3 runs 13 residues. V was trimmed by 5 bases and J by 0 bases, leaving 8 bases between them. CDR3 sequence: CASSRTVSYEQYF. CDR3 bases: TGTGCCAGCAGTAGAACAGTCTCCTACGAGCAGTACTTC.

This chain uses TRBV7-2 with TRBJ2-3; 9 bases match TRBD2. Per the germline V gene, CDR1 is SGHTA and CDR2 is FQGNSA. This CDR3 has 15 amino acids. The V gene end was trimmed by 5 bases and the J gene end by 2 bases; junction bases not matched to a gene: 5. CDR3 coding DNA: TGTGCCAGCAGCCGTAGCGGGAGCGACACAGATACGCAGTATTTT. Translation gives CASSRSGSDTDTQYF.

The chain recombines TRBV7-9 with TRBJ2-4; TRBD1 agrees at 9 bases. V dropped 4 bases and J dropped 6; count of bases not matched to a gene: 7. The CDR3 has 15 amino acids. Per the germline V gene, CDR1 is SEHNR and CDR2 is FQNEAQ (reference sequence). The CDR3 DNA reads as TGTGCCAGCAGCTCGGGACAGGGAATTTTAAACATTCAGTACTTC. Translated: CASSSGQGILNIQYF.

The V and J genes are TRBV4-3 and TRBJ2-3; TRBD2 matches at 10 bases. The CDR3 covers 16 residues. V lost 0 bases to trimming and J lost 2 bases; unmatched junction nucleotides: 2. Germline assignment: CDR1 LGHNA and CDR2 YSLEER. The CDR3 coding sequence is TGCGCCAGCAGCCAAGAAAGCGGGAGGGCCACAGATACGCAGTATTTT. It translates to CASSQESGRATDTQYF.

The chain recombines TRBV5-1 with TRBJ2-7, with 11 bases identical to TRBD1. Germline assignment: CDR1 SGHRS and CDR2 YFSETQ. V lost 4 bases and J lost 0; bases outside the gene matches: 3. The CDR3 extends over 15 amino acids. The CDR3 is CASSIGTGGSYEQYF. The CDR3 DNA reads as TGCGCCAGCAGCATCGGGACAGGGGGCTCCTACGAGCAGTACTTC.